This T cell receptor beta chain was profiled in a study of blood T cell repertoires in COVID-19. Profiled with immunoSEQ multiplex PCR; TCRdb holds only in-frame clones, not every one. The sample lists about 74,000 clones; 60% to 80% were seen once. The receptor was derived from a man between 65 and 85 years old with active or convalescent COVID-19. The sequenced sample consisted of peripheral blood.

CDR3 loop: CASSRLAGALDTQYF. The CDR3 coding sequence is TGTGCCAGCAGTAGACTAGCGGGGGCCCTAGATACGCAGTATTTT. V is TRBV2 and J is TRBJ2-3; 12 positions match TRBD2. The CDR3 spans 15 residues. V gave up 5 bases and J gave up 5 bases; unmatched junction bases: 5. Germline lookup yields CDR1 SNHLY and CDR2 FYNNEI.